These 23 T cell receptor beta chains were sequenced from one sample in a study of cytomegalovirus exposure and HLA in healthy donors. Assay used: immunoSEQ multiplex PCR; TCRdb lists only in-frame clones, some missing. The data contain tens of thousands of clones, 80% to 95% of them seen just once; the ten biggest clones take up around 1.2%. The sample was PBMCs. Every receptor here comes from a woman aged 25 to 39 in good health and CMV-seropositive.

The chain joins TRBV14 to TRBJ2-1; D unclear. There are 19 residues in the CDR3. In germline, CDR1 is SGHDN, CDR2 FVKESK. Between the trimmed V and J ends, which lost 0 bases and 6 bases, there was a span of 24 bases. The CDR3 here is CASSQDHRKTRILSNEQFF. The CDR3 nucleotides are TGTGCCAGCAGCCAAGATCACCGAAAAACCCGCATCCTCAGCAATGAGCAGTTCTTC.

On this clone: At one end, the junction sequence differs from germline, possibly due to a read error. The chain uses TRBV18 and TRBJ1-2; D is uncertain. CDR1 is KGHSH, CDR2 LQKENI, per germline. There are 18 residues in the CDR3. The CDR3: CASSPRPTEPPFHYGYTF. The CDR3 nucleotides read TGTGCCAGTTCACCACGGCCAACAGAGCCCCCTTTTCACTATGGCTACACCTTC. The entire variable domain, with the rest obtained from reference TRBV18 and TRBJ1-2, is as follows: NAGVMQNPRHLVRRRGQEARLRCSPMKGHSHVYWYRQLPEEGLKFMVYLQKENIIDESGMPKERFSAEFPKEGPSILRIQQVVRGDSAAYFCASSPRPTEPPFHYGYTFGSGTRLTVV.

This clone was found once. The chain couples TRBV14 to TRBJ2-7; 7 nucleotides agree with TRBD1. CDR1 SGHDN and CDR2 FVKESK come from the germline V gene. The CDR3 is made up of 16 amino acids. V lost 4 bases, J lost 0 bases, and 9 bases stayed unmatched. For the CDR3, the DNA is TGTGCCAGCAGCCGTCGTATCGGGACAGCCTCCTACGAGCAGTACTTC. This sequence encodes CASSRRIGTASYEQYF.

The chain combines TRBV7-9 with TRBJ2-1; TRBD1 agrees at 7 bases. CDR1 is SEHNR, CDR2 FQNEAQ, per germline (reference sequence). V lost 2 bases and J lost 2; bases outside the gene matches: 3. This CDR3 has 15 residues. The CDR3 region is CASSLRQGAYNEQFF. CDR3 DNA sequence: TGTGCCAGCAGCTTAAGGCAGGGGGCCTACAATGAGCAGTTCTTC.

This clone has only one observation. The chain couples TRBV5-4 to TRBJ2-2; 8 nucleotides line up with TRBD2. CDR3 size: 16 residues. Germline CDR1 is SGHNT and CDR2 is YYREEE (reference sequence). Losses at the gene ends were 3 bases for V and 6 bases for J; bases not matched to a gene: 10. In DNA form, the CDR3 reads TGTGCCAGCAGCTCCAGGCGGGAGGTTTCGGCCGGGGAGCTGTTTTTT. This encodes CASSSRREVSAGELFF.

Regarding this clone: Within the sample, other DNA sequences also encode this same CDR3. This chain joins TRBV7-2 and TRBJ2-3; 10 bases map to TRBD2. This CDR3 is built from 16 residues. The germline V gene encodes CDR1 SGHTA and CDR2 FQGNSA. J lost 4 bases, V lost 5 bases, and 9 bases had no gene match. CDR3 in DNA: TGTGCCAGCAGCCCGAGACTAGCGGGCGGGGCAGATACGCAGTATTTT. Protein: CASSPRLAGGADTQYF. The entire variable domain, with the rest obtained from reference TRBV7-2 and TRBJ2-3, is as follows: GAGVSQSPSNKVTEKGKDVELRCDPISGHTALYWYRQSLGQGLEFLIYFQGNSAPDKSGLPSDRFSAERTGGSVSTLTIQRTQQEDSAVYLCASSPRLAGGADTQYFGPGTRLTVL.

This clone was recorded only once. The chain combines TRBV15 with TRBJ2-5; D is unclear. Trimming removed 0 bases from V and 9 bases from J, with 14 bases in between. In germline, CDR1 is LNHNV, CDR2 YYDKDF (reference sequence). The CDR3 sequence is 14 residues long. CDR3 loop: CATSREQRVQAQYF. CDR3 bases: TGTGCCACCAGCAGAGAACAACGGGTTCAAGCCCAGTACTTC.

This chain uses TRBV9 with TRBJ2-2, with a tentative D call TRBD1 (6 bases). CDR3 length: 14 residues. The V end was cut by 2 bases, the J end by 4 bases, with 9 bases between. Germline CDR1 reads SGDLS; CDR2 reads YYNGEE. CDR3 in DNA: TGTGCCAGCAGCGTCAACAGGGCCACCGGGGAGCTGTTTTTT. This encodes CASSVNRATGELFF.

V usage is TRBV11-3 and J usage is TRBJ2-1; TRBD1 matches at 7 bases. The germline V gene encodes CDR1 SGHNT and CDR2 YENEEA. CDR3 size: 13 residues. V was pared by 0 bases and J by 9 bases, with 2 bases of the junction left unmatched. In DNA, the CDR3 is TGTGCCAGCAGCTTAGACCACAGGGGTGAGCAGTTCTTC. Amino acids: CASSLDHRGEQFF. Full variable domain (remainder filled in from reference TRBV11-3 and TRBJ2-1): EAGVVQSPRYKIIEKKQPVAFWCNPISGHNTLYWYLQNLGQGPELLIRYENEEAVDDSQLPKDRFSAERLKGVDSTLKIQPAELGDSAVYLCASSLDHRGEQFFGPGTRLTVL.

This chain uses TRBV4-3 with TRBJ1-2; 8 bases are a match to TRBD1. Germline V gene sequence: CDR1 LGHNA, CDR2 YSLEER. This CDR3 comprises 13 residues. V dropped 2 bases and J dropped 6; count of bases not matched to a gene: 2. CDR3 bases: TGCGCCAGCAGCCAACAGACAGGGGATGGCTACACCTTC. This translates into CASSQQTGDGYTF.

Written as DNA, the CDR3 is TGCGCCAGCAGCCAAGTCTTGGGGGGTTACGAGCAGTACTTC. This sequence encodes CASSQVLGGYEQYF. This sequence joins TRBV4-1 and TRBJ2-7; D may be TRBD2 (6 bases). CDR1 is MGHRA and CDR2 is YSYEKL in the germline V gene. Deletions cut 1 base from V and 4 bases from J, with 11 bases between. The CDR3 length is 14 residues.

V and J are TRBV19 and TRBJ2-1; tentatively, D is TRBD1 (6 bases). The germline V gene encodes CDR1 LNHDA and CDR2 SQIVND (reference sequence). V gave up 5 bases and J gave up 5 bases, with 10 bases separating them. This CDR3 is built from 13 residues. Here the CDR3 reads CASSVTGNNEQFF. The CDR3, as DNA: TGTGCCAGTAGTGTCACAGGGAACAATGAGCAGTTCTTC.

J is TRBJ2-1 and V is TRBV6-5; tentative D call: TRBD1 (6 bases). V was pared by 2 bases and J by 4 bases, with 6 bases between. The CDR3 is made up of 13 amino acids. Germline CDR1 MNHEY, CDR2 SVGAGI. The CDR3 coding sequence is TGTGCCAGCAGTTACGACAGGTACAATGAGCAGTTCTTC. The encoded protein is CASSYDRYNEQFF.

In DNA form, the CDR3 reads TGCAGCGTTGAACTAGCGGGATTTGACAATGAGCAGTTCTTC. As protein: CSVELAGFDNEQFF. V gene TRBV29-1 combines with J gene TRBJ2-1; 9 bases are a match to TRBD2. The CDR3 is 14 residues long. After removal of 2 bases from V and 5 bases from J, the junction contained 4 bases not matched to a gene. The germline V gene encodes CDR1 SQVTM and CDR2 ANQGSEA.

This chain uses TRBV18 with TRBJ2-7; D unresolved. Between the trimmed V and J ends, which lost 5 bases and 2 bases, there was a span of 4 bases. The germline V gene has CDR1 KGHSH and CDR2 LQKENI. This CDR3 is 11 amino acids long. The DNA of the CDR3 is TGTGCCAGCTCATCTCCCTACGAGCAGTACTTC. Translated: CASSSPYEQYF.

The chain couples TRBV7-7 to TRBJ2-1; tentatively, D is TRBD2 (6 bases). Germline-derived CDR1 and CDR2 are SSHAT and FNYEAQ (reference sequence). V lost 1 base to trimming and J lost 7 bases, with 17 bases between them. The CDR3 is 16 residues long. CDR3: CASSLGTGTARNEQFF. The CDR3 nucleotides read TGTGCCAGCAGCTTAGGAACCGGGACTGCGCGAAATGAGCAGTTCTTC.

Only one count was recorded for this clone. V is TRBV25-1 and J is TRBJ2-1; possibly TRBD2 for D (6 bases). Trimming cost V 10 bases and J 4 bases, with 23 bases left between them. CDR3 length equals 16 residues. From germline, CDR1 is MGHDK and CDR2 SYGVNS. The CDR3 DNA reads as TGTGCCACCCAACTGAGCGACTGGGGAGGATACAATGAGCAGTTCTTC. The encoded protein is CATQLSDWGGYNEQFF.

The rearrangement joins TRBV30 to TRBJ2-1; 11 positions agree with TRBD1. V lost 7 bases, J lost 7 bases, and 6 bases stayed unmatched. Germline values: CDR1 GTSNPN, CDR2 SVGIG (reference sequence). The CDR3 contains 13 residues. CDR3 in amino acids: CAYRDRGFNEQFF. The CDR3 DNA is TGTGCCTACCGGGACAGGGGGTTTAATGAGCAGTTCTTC.

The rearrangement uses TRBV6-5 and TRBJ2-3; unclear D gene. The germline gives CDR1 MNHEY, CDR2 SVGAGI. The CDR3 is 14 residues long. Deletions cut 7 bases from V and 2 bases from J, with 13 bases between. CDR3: CASTPPSYTDTQYF. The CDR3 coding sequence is TGTGCCAGCACCCCTCCTTCCTACACAGATACGCAGTATTTT.

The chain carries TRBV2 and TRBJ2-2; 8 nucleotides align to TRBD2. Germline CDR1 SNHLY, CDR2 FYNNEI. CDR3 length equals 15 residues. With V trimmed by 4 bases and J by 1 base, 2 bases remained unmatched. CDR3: CASSARGGNTGELFF. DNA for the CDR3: TGTGCCAGCAGTGCCCGGGGGGGGAACACCGGGGAGCTGTTTTTT.

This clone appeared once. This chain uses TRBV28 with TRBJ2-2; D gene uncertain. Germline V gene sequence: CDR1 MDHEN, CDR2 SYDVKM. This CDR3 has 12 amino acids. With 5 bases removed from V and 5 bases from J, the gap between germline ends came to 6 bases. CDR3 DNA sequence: TGTGCCAGCAGTCCACAGACCGGGGAGCTGTTTTTT. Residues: CASSPQTGELFF.

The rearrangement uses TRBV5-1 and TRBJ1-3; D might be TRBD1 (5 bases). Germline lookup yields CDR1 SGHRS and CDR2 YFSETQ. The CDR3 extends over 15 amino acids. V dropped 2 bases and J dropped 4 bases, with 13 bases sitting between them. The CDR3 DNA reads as TGCGCCAGCAGCTTTGGAGAGCAGGGAGGAAACACCATATATTTT. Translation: CASSFGEQGGNTIYF.

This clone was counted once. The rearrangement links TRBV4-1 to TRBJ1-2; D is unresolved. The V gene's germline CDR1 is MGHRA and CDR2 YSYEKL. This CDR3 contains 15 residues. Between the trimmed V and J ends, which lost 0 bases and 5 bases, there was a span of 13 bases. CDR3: CASSQDTPGKYGYTF. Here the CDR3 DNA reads TGCGCCAGCAGCCAAGATACGCCCGGGAAGTATGGCTACACCTTC.